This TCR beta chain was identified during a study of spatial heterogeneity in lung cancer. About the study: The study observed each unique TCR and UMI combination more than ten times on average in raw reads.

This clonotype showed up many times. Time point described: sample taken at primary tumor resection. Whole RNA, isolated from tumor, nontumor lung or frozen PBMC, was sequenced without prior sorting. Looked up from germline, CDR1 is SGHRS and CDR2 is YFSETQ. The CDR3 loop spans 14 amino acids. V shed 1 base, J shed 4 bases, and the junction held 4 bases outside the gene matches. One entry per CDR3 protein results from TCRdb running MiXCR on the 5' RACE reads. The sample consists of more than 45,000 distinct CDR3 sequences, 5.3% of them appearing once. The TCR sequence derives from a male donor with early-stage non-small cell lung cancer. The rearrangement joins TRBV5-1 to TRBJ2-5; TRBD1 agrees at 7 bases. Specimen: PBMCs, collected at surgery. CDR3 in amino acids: CASSLTGAGETQYF. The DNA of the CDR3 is TGCGCCAGCAGCTTGACAGGGGCTGGAGAGACCCAGTACTTC.